A selection of T cell receptor beta chains follows, all from one sample in a study of T cell changes during pregnancy in multiple sclerosis. This table comes from immunoSEQ multiplex PCR, and its TCRdb copy is limited to in-frame clones, with some not included. This sample has roughly 48,000 clones, with approximately 88% found just once. The specimen comprised CD4+ T cells from peripheral blood mononuclear cells, sampled in the second trimester of pregnancy. These receptors were collected from a female donor with multiple sclerosis, enrolled in a pregnancy study. The CDR3 runs from the conserved cysteine through the conserved F or W. The D gene is left open where the match is weak. Part of the rows lack a size; the others show once, few, many or a class for expanded clones.

>TRBV11-2|.|TRBJ2-7|.
TGTGCCAGCAGCTTCGGGAGAGCCTACGAGCAGTACTTC
CASSFGRAYEQYF
>TRBV28|.|TRBJ2-7|.
TGTGCCAGCAGTTTGAGTTTGGTGGGCCGCTACGAGCAGTACTTC
CASSLSLVGRYEQYF
>TRBV25-1|.|TRBJ2-2|.
TGTGCCAGCACCCGTGACACCGGGGAGCTGTTTTTT
CASTRDTGELFF
>TRBV6-5|TRBD1|TRBJ1-1|.
TGTGCCAGCAGTTACGGTGGATGGACAGGGGGCTTGTTTGCTTTCTTT
CASSYGGWTGGLFAFF
>TRBV5-4|.|TRBJ1-1|.
TGTGCCAGCAGAAAAGACAGGTCGAACACTGAAGCTTTCTTT
CASRKDRSNTEAFF
>TRBV27|TRBD2|TRBJ2-7|.
TGTGCCAGCAGTTCACCGACTAGCGGCTCCTACGAGCAGTACTTC
CASSSPTSGSYEQYF
>TRBV27|.|TRBJ2-4|.
TGTGCCAGCAGTTTGCAGGGGCAGGGCATTCAGTACTTC
CASSLQGQGIQYF
>TRBV5-6|.|TRBJ2-5|.
TGTGCCAGCAGCTTGGTCGGGGAAGAGACCCAGTACTTC
CASSLVGEETQYF
>TRBV5-4|.|TRBJ2-1|.
TGTGCCAGCAGCTTGGTAGTAGCGGTTGGCTCCTACAATGAGCAGTTCTTC
CASSLVVAVGSYNEQFF
>TRBV19|TRBD1|TRBJ1-5|.
TGTGCCAGTAGCATGACGGGACAGAGCAATCAGCCCCAGCATTTT
CASSMTGQSNQPQHF
>TRBV19|.|TRBJ2-1|.
TGTGCCAGTAGTATCTCTATATCTGCCTATTCCCGTAAAACCTACAATGAGCAGTTCTTC
CASSISISAYSRKTYNEQFF
>TRBV6-1|TRBD1|TRBJ1-1|.
TGTGCCACCCAATTGGACAGGGGCAACACTGAAGCTTTCTTT
CATQLDRGNTEAFF
>TRBV5-1|.|TRBJ2-2|.
TGCGCCAGCAGCGCGGAGGACTGGGCGGGGGAGCTGTTTTTT
CASSAEDWAGELFF
>TRBV7-2|.|TRBJ2-1|.
TGTGCCAGCAGCTTTGGAGCCAACAATGAGCAGTTCTTC
CASSFGANNEQFF
>TRBV5-1|.|TRBJ2-1|few
TGCGCCAGCAGCGCCGGTCACAATGAGCAGTTCTTC
CASSAGHNEQFF
>TRBV5-4|TRBD2|TRBJ2-2|.
TGTGCCAGCAGCCTGCCCCCAGGGAGCGGGGTGACCGGGGAGCTGTTTTTT
CASSLPPGSGVTGELFF
>TRBV6-5|.|TRBJ2-1|once
TGTGCCAGCAGTTACCCAACTCCCCACAATGAGCAGTTCTTC
CASSYPTPHNEQFF
>TRBV7-3|.|TRBJ1-5|.
TGTGCCAGCAGCTTAACGACAGATTATAGCAATCAGCCCCAGCATTTT
CASSLTTDYSNQPQHF
>TRBV25-1|.|TRBJ2-7|.
TGTGCCAGCGGCCACTCCTACGAGCAGTACTTC
CASGHSYEQYF
>TRBV29-1|.|TRBJ2-3|.
TGCAGCGGCTCTGGCCACATGAGCACAGATACGCAGTATTTT
CSGSGHMSTDTQYF
>TRBV6-6|TRBD2|TRBJ2-2|.
TGTGCCAGCAGCCCACTAGCGGGAAGGGAGCTGTTTTTT
CASSPLAGRELFF
>TRBV28|.|TRBJ2-7|.
TGTGCCAGCACTGCAGGGTCGTACGAGCAGTACTTC
CASTAGSYEQYF
>TRBV2|.|TRBJ1-1|.
TGTGCCAGCAGTGAAACCTGGACAAGTGAAGCTTTCTTT
CASSETWTSEAFF
>TRBV18|.|TRBJ2-3|.
TGTGCCAGCTCACCGAGTACAGATACGCAGTATTTT
CASSPSTDTQYF
>TRBV18|.|TRBJ2-3|.
TGTGCCAGCTCACCAAACGGGAGAGGCACAGATACGCAGTATTTT
CASSPNGRGTDTQYF
>TRBV5-1|TRBD2|TRBJ2-7|.
TGCGCCAGCAGCACGGGTTTAGCGGGAGGAGGGATCTACGAGCAGTACTTC
CASSTGLAGGGIYEQYF
>TRBV27|.|TRBJ1-5|.
TGTGCCAGCAGTTTCACGAAGGGAGGCGGTACTACCCACTGGCCCCAGCATTTT
CASSFTKGGGTTHWPQHF
>TRBV6-1|.|TRBJ2-5|few
TGTGCCAGCAGTGTTCCAGCGATCCCAAGGGAGACCCAGTACTTC
CASSVPAIPRETQYF
>TRBV10-3|TRBD2|TRBJ2-1|.
TGTGCCATCAGCCGGGGACTAGCGGTGACGAACAATGAGCAGTTCTTC
CAISRGLAVTNNEQFF
>TRBV4-1|TRBD1|TRBJ1-2|.
TGCGCCAGCAGCCAAGAGGGCGACAGGGGAAATGGCTACACCTTC
CASSQEGDRGNGYTF